This T cell receptor (beta chain) was captured in a study of shared clonotypes between healthy human individuals. Turning to the study itself: Three CD4 naive, three CD4 memory, two CD8 naive and one CD8 memory plate were used per donor. Study-wide points: Unshared clonotypes carried lower generation probabilities than those common to all four donors. Incomplete sequencing of sorted subsets was indicated by rarefaction despite large depth.

Nashville, Tennessee was home to all donors, each a Caucasian adult. Assay used: immunoSEQ multiplex PCR; TCRdb lists only in-frame clones, some missing. This table has 1,500,000 or so clones, approximately 96% appearing once. The CDR3 totals 14 residues. Germline V lookup: CDR1 MDHEN, CDR2 SYDVKM. The ends were cut back, 4 bases at V and 1 base at J, with 10 bases in the middle. Note on this clone: Its specificity is not known.

This chain joins TRBV28 and TRBJ2-5; possible D gene TRBD1, 6 bases. The TCR originated in a young man in good health. The sequenced sample consisted of naive CD4+ T cells sorted from blood. Subset: CD45RA+ positively selected. CDR3 DNA: TGTGCCAGCAGTTCTCAGGGGCCCCAAGAGACCCAGTACTTC. Its translation: CASSSQGPQETQYF. The full variable domain, with the rest looked up from reference TRBV28 and TRBJ2-5, is DVKVTQSSRYLVKRTGEKVFLECVQDMDHENMFWYRQDPGLGLRLIYFSYDVKMKEKGDIPEGYSVSREKKERFSLILESASTNQTSMYLCASSSQGPQETQYFGPGTRLLVL.